The 27 T cell receptor beta chains presented below share a single source sample, sequenced in a study of blood T cell repertoires in COVID-19. Only in-frame clones appear in the TCRdb table, and some are missing; sequencing was by immunoSEQ multiplex PCR. In the table there are under 300,000 clones, 75% to 90% of which are singletons. Sample: peripheral blood. The receptors were gathered from an older woman with acute or convalescent COVID-19.

Only a few counts were recorded for this clone. The rearrangement uses TRBV7-3 and TRBJ2-1; the match to TRBD2 covers 8 bases. With 1 base clipped from V and 9 bases from J, the junction kept 11 bases outside the gene matches. Germline-derived CDR1 and CDR2 are SGHTA and FQGTGA. This CDR3 comprises 16 residues. In DNA form, the CDR3 reads TGTGCCAGCAGCTTAAACCCGGGGACTAGGATAGGTGAGCAGTTCTTC. Translation: CASSLNPGTRIGEQFF.

The rearrangement uses TRBV7-3 and TRBJ1-2; TRBD1 might be the D (6 bases). Trimming stripped 2 bases from V and 8 bases from J, with 12 bases between. The CDR3 extends over 13 amino acids. Germline assignment: CDR1 SGHTA and CDR2 FQGTGA. The CDR3 region has the DNA TGTGCCAGCAGCTTATCAGGGGTGGACGGCTACACCTTC. Residues: CASSLSGVDGYTF. The full variable domain, completed using reference TRBV7-3 and TRBJ1-2, is GAGVSQTPSNKVTEKGKYVELRCDPISGHTALYWYRQSLGQGPEFLIYFQGTGAADDSGLPNDRFFAVRPEGSVSTLKIQRTERGDSAVYLCASSLSGVDGYTFGSGTRLTVV.

Only a few counts were recorded for this clone. The V gene is TRBV18, the J gene TRBJ1-1, with D hard to call. The germline V and J ends were trimmed by 6 bases and 1 base, with 9 bases remaining between them. This CDR3 region has 13 residues. The germline V gene has CDR1 KGHSH and CDR2 LQKENI. The CDR3 reads CASSPSENTEAFF. In DNA form, the CDR3 reads TGTGCCAGCTCCCCGAGTGAGAACACTGAAGCTTTCTTT.

The rearrangement uses TRBV2 and TRBJ1-4, with 10 bases lining up with TRBD1. This CDR3 has 12 amino acids. Losses at the gene ends were 7 bases for V and 8 bases for J; bases not matched to a gene: 1. Germline values: CDR1 SNHLY, CDR2 FYNNEI. CDR3 nucleotide sequence: TGTGCCAGCAAGGGACAGGGGGAAAAACTGTTTTTT. It yields the protein CASKGQGEKLFF. Full variable domain (outside the CDR3, taken from reference TRBV2 and TRBJ1-4): EPEVTQTPSHQVTQMGQEVILRCVPISNHLYFYWYRQILGQKVEFLVSFYNNEISEKSEIFDDQFSVERPDGSNFTLKIRSTKLEDSAMYFCASKGQGEKLFFGSGTQLSVL.

The chain combines TRBV19 with TRBJ1-2, with 11 nucleotides matching TRBD1. Germline CDR1 and CDR2: LNHDA and SQIVND (reference sequence). This CDR3 contains 14 residues. Unmatched junction bases numbered 7, after V lost 5 bases and J lost 8 bases. CDR3 amino acids: CASSGDRGTHGYTF. The CDR3 DNA sequence: TGTGCCAGTAGTGGGGACAGGGGGACTCACGGCTACACCTTC.

The J gene is TRBJ2-1, the V gene TRBV27; 12 positions agree with TRBD2. With V trimmed by 4 bases and J by 9 bases, 7 bases remained unmatched. The germline gives CDR1 MNHEY, CDR2 SMNVEV (reference sequence). This CDR3 region has 15 residues. The CDR3 DNA follows: TGTGCCAGCAGTTCGATGGCTAGCGGGGGGGGTGAGCAGTTCTTC. The encoded protein is CASSSMASGGGEQFF.

J is TRBJ2-1 and V is TRBV1; the listed D gene, TRBD1, was not tested against the DNA. TRBV1 is described as a pseudogene. This CDR3 contains 13 residues. In DNA, the CDR3 is TGCACCAGCACCCCAAAGGGGGACAATGAGCAGTTCTTC. This sequence encodes CTSTPKGDNEQFF.

V gene TRBV15 combines with J gene TRBJ2-5; 7 bases are shared with TRBD2. V dropped 2 bases and J dropped 10; count of bases not matched to a gene: 7. CDR3 size: 13 residues. CDR1 LNHNV and CDR2 YYDKDF come from the germline V gene (reference sequence). The CDR3 loop reads CATSRPTSSGQYF. The CDR3 coding sequence is TGTGCCACCAGCAGACCTACCTCTAGCGGCCAGTACTTC.

The V call is TRBV7-9, the J call TRBJ2-5, with TRBD1 as a possible D gene (5 bases). The CDR3 extends over 15 amino acids. Per the germline V gene, CDR1 is SEHNR and CDR2 is FQNEAQ (reference sequence). Trimming removed 5 bases from V and 4 bases from J, with 17 bases in between. The CDR3 loop is CASSPNSGWSETQYF. The CDR3 DNA reads TGTGCCAGCAGCCCGAACTCAGGGTGGTCAGAGACCCAGTACTTC. Combining the CDR3 with reference TRBV7-9 and TRBJ2-5 gives the whole variable domain DTGVSQNPRHKITKRGQNVTFRCDPISEHNRLYWYRQTLGQGPEFLTYFQNEAQLEKSRLLSDRFSAERPKGSFSTLEIQRTEQGDSAMYLCASSPNSGWSETQYFGPGTRLLVL.

The J gene is TRBJ1-5, the V gene TRBV28, with TRBD1 identical over 7 bases. V lost 2 bases and J lost 4; bases outside the gene matches: 17. The CDR3 has 19 residues. Germline V gene sequence: CDR1 MDHEN, CDR2 SYDVKM. CDR3 DNA sequence: TGTGCCAGCAGTTTACGACTCCGGCGGGGGGGACAGAATAATCAGCCCCAGCATTTT. Protein product: CASSLRLRRGGQNNQPQHF.

This clone was observed a single time. The V gene is TRBV6-5, the J gene TRBJ1-2, with 7 nucleotides matching TRBD1. The CDR3 sequence is 14 residues long. Germline V gives CDR1 MNHEY, CDR2 SVGAGI. J gave up 4 bases and V 7 bases, and 9 bases lay outside the gene matches. The DNA of the CDR3 is TGTGCCAGCAACCAATATCGGACAGGCTATGGCTACACCTTC. Translation gives CASNQYRTGYGYTF.

The chain carries TRBV2 and TRBJ2-2; 8 bases agree with TRBD1. From germline, CDR1 is SNHLY and CDR2 FYNNEI. The CDR3 loop spans 15 amino acids. V was pared by 4 bases and J by 3 bases, with 4 bases of the junction left unmatched. DNA for the CDR3: TGTGCCAGCAGTGTACAGGGGGGTCACACCGGGGAGCTGTTTTTT. Protein product: CASSVQGGHTGELFF. Combining the CDR3 with reference TRBV2 and TRBJ2-2 gives the whole variable domain EPEVTQTPSHQVTQMGQEVILRCVPISNHLYFYWYRQILGQKVEFLVSFYNNEISEKSEIFDDQFSVERPDGSNFTLKIRSTKLEDSAMYFCASSVQGGHTGELFFGEGSRLTVL.

The chain combines TRBV6-5 with TRBJ1-6; unclear D gene. Looked up from germline, CDR1 is MNHEY and CDR2 is SVGAGI. The CDR3 length is 12 residues. Trimming shortened V by 4 bases and J by 11 bases, and 9 bases separated the two germline ends. CDR3 amino acids: CASSSAGAPLHF. In DNA form, the CDR3 reads TGTGCCAGCAGTTCTGCGGGTGCACCCCTCCACTTT.

The chain uses TRBV13 and TRBJ2-2, with a weak D call TRBD1 (6 bases). The V end was cut by 4 bases, the J end by 9 bases, with 18 bases between. Germline V gene sequence: CDR1 PRHDT, CDR2 FYEKMQ (reference sequence). CDR3 length: 15 amino acids. The CDR3 DNA follows: TGTGCCAGCAGCTCCCCTTCGACAGGACCGAGGGAGCTGTTTTTT. Its protein product is CASSSPSTGPRELFF.

The V and J genes are TRBV18 and TRBJ2-3; D is unclear. Germline CDR1 is KGHSH and CDR2 is LQKENI. The V and J ends lost 2 bases and 3 bases respectively, with 6 bases between them. The CDR3 extends over 13 amino acids. CDR3 in amino acids: CASSPARTDTQYF. The CDR3 DNA reads as TGTGCCAGCTCACCAGCTAGGACAGATACGCAGTATTTT.

Details on this clone: The sample has other DNA sequences that encode this CDR3 too. The CDR3 nucleotides are TGCAGTGCTAGTCGGTACGAGCAGTACTTC. It codes for CSASRYEQYF. The chain is built from TRBV20-1 and TRBJ2-7; D not resolved. CDR3 length: 10 residues. CDR1 DFQATT and CDR2 SNEGSKA come from the germline V gene (reference sequence). Trimming shortened V by 3 bases and J by 4 bases, and 4 bases separated the two germline ends.

The V and J genes are TRBV30 and TRBJ1-5, with 8 nucleotides matching TRBD1. This CDR3 has 13 residues. V trimming: 6 bases; J trimming: 7 bases; junction bases outside the gene matches: 8. CDR1 is GTSNPN, CDR2 SVGIG, per germline (reference sequence). The CDR3 reads CACSSQGGQPQHF. In DNA form, the CDR3 reads TGTGCCTGCTCCTCACAGGGGGGCCAGCCCCAGCATTTT.

The V gene is TRBV3-1 (or the pseudogene TRBV3-2), the J gene TRBJ1-1, with D possibly being TRBD1 (5 bases). The length of the CDR3 is 11 residues. Germline CDR1 is LGHDT and CDR2 is YNNKEL (reference sequence). V was shortened by 4 bases and J by 8 bases, with 8 bases between the two germline ends. The CDR3 sequence is CASSPGGEAFF. CDR3 nucleotide sequence: TGTGCCAGCAGCCCCGGGGGGGAAGCTTTCTTT.

The chain combines TRBV15 with TRBJ2-1, with a weak D call TRBD1 (5 bases). There are 13 residues in the CDR3. Trimming cost V 0 bases and J 10 bases, with 10 bases left between them. CDR1 and CDR2 from the germline V gene are LNHNV and YYDKDF (reference sequence). CDR3 coding DNA: TGTGCCACCAGCAGAGATCCTAAGGGGGAGCAGTTCTTC. Protein product: CATSRDPKGEQFF.

The gene calls are TRBV2 and TRBJ1-2, with D maybe TRBD1 (6 bases). Germline CDR1 and CDR2: SNHLY and FYNNEI. The CDR3 has 13 amino acids. Trimming removed 5 bases from V and 6 bases from J, with 13 bases in between. CDR3 loop: CASSTGQLNGYTF. Here the CDR3 DNA reads TGTGCCAGCAGTACCGGACAGTTGAATGGCTACACCTTC.

The DNA of the CDR3 is TGTGCCAGCTCATTCGGGACTAGCTCCTACGAGCAGTACTTC. Its translation is CASSFGTSSYEQYF. The chain joins TRBV18 to TRBJ2-7; 8 bases map to TRBD2. The ends lost 5 bases at V and 0 bases at J; junction bases unmatched: 3. The CDR3 has 14 amino acids. The germline CDR1 and CDR2 sequences are KGHSH and LQKENI.

This rearrangement joins TRBV7-9 to TRBJ2-1, with D possibly matching TRBD1 (5 bases). This CDR3 has 17 residues. The germline V gene encodes CDR1 SEHNR and CDR2 FQNEAQ (reference sequence). V was shortened by 2 bases and J by 4 bases, with 18 bases between the two germline ends. DNA for the CDR3: TGTGCCAGCAGCTTAACGCTCGGGCAGGGTGGGTACAATGAGCAGTTCTTC. It is translated as CASSLTLGQGGYNEQFF.

This clone was counted a single time. The V gene is TRBV11-2, the J gene TRBJ1-5; D unclear. The V end lost 5 bases, the J end lost 5 bases, and 10 bases lay between the germline ends. CDR3 length equals 13 residues. Germline CDR1 SGHAT, CDR2 FQNNGV. Written as DNA, the CDR3 is TGTGCCAGCAGCCGAGGACTGGATCAGCCCCAGCATTTT. Its protein product is CASSRGLDQPQHF.

This chain uses TRBV7-2 with TRBJ1-1, with D possibly being TRBD1 (5 bases). In germline, CDR1 is SGHTA, CDR2 FQGNSA. CDR3 length: 15 amino acids. V was clipped by 1 base and J by 1 base, with 10 bases between them. DNA for the CDR3: TGTGCCAGCAGCTTAGGGGGCATTCCGAACACTGAAGCTTTCTTT. This encodes CASSLGGIPNTEAFF.

This chain connects TRBV5-1 to TRBJ1-1; D is perhaps TRBD1 (5 bases). This CDR3 is built from 14 residues. V gave up 4 bases and J gave up 5 bases, with 15 bases separating them. The germline CDR1 and CDR2 sequences are SGHRS and YFSETQ. CDR3 DNA: TGCGCCAGCAGCCTTCAGGGTTCGGGTACTGAAGCTTTCTTT. Amino acid sequence: CASSLQGSGTEAFF.

V gene TRBV29-1 combines with J gene TRBJ2-1; TRBD2 matches at 12 bases. The germline gives CDR1 SQVTM, CDR2 ANQGSEA. This CDR3 contains 15 residues. V gave up 4 bases and J gave up 9 bases; unmatched junction bases: 10. The CDR3 sequence is CSVVWSSGGAGEQFF. CDR3 coding DNA: TGCAGCGTTGTATGGTCTAGCGGGGGGGCGGGTGAGCAGTTCTTC.

The rearrangement joins TRBV11-2 to TRBJ1-6; maybe TRBD1 (5 bases). Germline V CDR1 and CDR2: SGHAT, FQNNGV. V lost 1 base to trimming and J lost 6 bases, with 10 bases between them. The CDR3 runs to 15 residues. The CDR3 reads CASSLARDRNSPLHF. The CDR3 DNA sequence: TGTGCCAGCAGCTTAGCGCGGGACCGTAATTCACCCCTCCACTTT.